This T cell receptor beta chain was captured by sequencing in a study of shared clonotypes between healthy human individuals. Terminally differentiated effector memory CD45RA+ cells were left out of the naive CD8 fraction, which was CD45RO-negative and positively selected for CCR7. This clone was seen only once. Libraries were prepared by immunoSEQ multiplex PCR; TCRdb keeps only in-frame clonotypes and omits some of them. Found here are about 2 million clones, about 95% of them singletons; the top ten hold 0.9% to 1.5%. The sequencing input was naive CD8+ T cells sorted from blood. This TCR derives from a man aged 18 to 30 in good health.

CDR3 amino acids: CASSPREPVEQYF. CDR3 in DNA: TGTGCCAGCAGTCCCCGGGAGCCCGTAGAGCAGTACTTC. This chain uses TRBV27 with TRBJ2-7; weak D call: TRBD2 (6 bases). V was clipped by 5 bases and J by 7 bases, with 15 bases between them. CDR3 length: 13 residues. CDR1 and CDR2 from the germline V gene are MNHEY and SMNVEV (reference sequence).